Each of the 8 T cell receptor beta chains below was sequenced from the same sample in a study of T cell repertoires in cytomegalovirus infection. These receptors have no known antigen. In TCRdb, the reads were re-called with MiXCR into one record per CDR3 protein. The sample gives some 920,000 distinct CDR3 sequences, around a third of which show up once; around 15% is in the top ten. The sequences come from cultured CD8+ T cells from PBMCs, collected from culture after CMV antigen stimulation. The receptors come from a human donor in good health (CMV status not recorded). Some clones in this sample may be carry-over from other donors' samples.

The rearrangement joins TRBV7-3 to TRBJ2-3, with D hard to call. The V and J ends lost 1 base and 2 bases respectively, with 13 bases between them. This CDR3 contains 16 residues. Germline CDR1 is SGHTA and CDR2 is FQGTGA. The DNA of the CDR3 is TGTGCCAGCAGCTTAAAGAACCGAGACCCCACAGATACGCAGTATTTT. Residues: CASSLKNRDPTDTQYF.

The gene calls are TRBV6-5 and TRBJ1-1; maybe TRBD1 (5 bases). CDR1 is MNHEY, CDR2 SVGAGI, per germline. V was clipped by 2 bases and J by 5 bases, with 24 bases between them. This CDR3 contains 18 residues. For the CDR3, the DNA is TGTGCCAGCAGTTACGATCCGGGGGGGAGGTTCGAGGGTACTGAAGCTTTCTTT. Its protein is CASSYDPGGRFEGTEAFF.

This clonotype has only a few counts. At one of its ends the junction is not consistent with the germline gene, which may arise from a read error. V and J are TRBV28 and TRBJ1-1, with unresolved D. Per the germline V gene, CDR1 is MDHEN and CDR2 is SYDVKM. The length of the CDR3 is 13 residues. The CDR3 nucleotides read TGTGCCAGCAGTAGGACGGGGAACGCTGAAGCTTTCTTT. It translates to CASSRTGNAEAFF. The full variable domain, its missing parts supplied by reference TRBV28 and TRBJ1-1, is DVKVTQSSRYLVKRTGEKVFLECVQDMDHENMFWYRQDPGLGLRLIYFSYDVKMKEKGDIPEGYSVSREKKERFSLILESASTNQTSMYLCASSRTGNAEAFFGQGTRLTVV.

The chain joins TRBV25-1 to TRBJ1-2; D gene unclear. Trimming cost V 2 bases and J 7 bases, with 2 bases left between them. Germline loops: CDR1 MGHDK, CDR2 SYGVNS. This CDR3 contains 10 residues. The CDR3 is CASSEIGYTF. The CDR3 DNA sequence: TGTGCCAGCAGTGAAATTGGCTACACCTTC.

This sequence joins TRBV18 and TRBJ2-7; 7 bases are a match to TRBD1. The length of the CDR3 is 12 residues. V lost 6 bases and J lost 6; bases outside the gene matches: 5. Per the germline V gene, CDR1 is KGHSH and CDR2 is LQKENI. CDR3 loop: CASSSGGSEQYV. The CDR3, as DNA: TGTGCCAGCTCTTCAGGGGGAAGCGAGCAGTACGTC.

The chain employs TRBV6-1 and TRBJ2-1, with TRBD2 matching over 7 bases. This CDR3 is built from 13 residues. Germline values: CDR1 MNHNS, CDR2 SASEGT. V lost 11 bases to trimming and J lost 0 bases; unmatched junction nucleotides: 4. The CDR3 bases are TGTGCCGGGGGGGGAAGCTCCTACAATGAGCAGTTCTTC. Protein product: CAGGGSSYNEQFF.

The chain uses TRBV27 and TRBJ2-1, with 12 bases identical to TRBD2. This CDR3 is 14 amino acids long. In germline, CDR1 is MNHEY, CDR2 SMNVEV (reference sequence). The V and J ends lost 7 bases and 6 bases, in that order; junction bases with no gene match: 4. The CDR3, as DNA: TGTGCCAGCAATCTAGCGGGGGGGCGCAATGAGCAGTTCTTC. It yields the protein CASNLAGGRNEQFF.

On this clonotype: A much larger clone differs by one base, so this may be a read error. This rearrangement joins TRBV7-6 to TRBJ2-3, with D hard to call. The CDR3 has 14 residues. CDR1 is SGHVS and CDR2 is FNYEAQ in the germline V gene. The CDR3 sequence is CASGLRKMLDTQYF. The CDR3 DNA sequence: TGTGCCAGCGGCTTGCGTAAAATGTTAGATACGCAGTATTTT. The variable domain in full, completed from reference TRBV7-6 and TRBJ2-3, reads GAGVSQSPRYKVTKRGQDVALRCDPISGHVSLYWYRQALGQGPEFLTYFNYEAQQDKSGLPNDRFSAERPEGSISTLTIQRTEQRDSAMYRCASGLRKMLDTQYFGPGTRLTVL.